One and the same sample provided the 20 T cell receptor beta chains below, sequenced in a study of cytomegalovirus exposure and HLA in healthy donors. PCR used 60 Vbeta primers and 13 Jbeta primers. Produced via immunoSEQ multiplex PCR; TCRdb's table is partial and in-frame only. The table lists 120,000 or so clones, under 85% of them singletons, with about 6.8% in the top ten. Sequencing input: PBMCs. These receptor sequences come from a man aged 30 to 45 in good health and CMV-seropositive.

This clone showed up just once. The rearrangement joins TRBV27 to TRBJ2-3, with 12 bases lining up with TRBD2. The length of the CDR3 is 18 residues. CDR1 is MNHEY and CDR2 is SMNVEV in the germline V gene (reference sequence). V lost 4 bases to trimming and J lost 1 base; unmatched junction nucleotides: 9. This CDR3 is CASSSFKLAGGRTDTQYF. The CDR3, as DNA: TGTGCCAGCAGTTCCTTCAAACTAGCGGGGGGCCGCACAGATACGCAGTATTTT.

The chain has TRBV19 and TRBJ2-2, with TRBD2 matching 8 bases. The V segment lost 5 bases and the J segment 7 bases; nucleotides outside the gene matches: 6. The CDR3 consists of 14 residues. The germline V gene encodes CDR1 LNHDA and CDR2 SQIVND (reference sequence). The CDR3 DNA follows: TGTGCCAGTAGTCCGGGACTAGACGGCGGGGAGCTGTTTTTT. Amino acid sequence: CASSPGLDGGELFF.

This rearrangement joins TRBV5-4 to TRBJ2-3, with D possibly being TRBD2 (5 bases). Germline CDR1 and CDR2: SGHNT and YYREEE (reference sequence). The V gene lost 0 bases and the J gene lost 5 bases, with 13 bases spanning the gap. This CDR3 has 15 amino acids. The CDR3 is CASSLDSGSQDTQYF. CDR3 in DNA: TGTGCCAGCAGCTTGGATTCGGGGAGTCAAGATACGCAGTATTTT.

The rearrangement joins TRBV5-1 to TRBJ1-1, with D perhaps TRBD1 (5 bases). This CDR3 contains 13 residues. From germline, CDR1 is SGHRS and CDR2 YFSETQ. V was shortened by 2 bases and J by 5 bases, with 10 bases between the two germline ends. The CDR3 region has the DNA TGCGCCAGCAGCTTAGAGGGGAGGACTGAAGCTTTCTTT. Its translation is CASSLEGRTEAFF. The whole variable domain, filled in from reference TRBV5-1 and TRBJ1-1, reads KAGVTQTPRYLIKTRGQQVTLSCSPISGHRSVSWYQQTPGQGLQFLFEYFSETQRNKGNFPGRFSGRQFSNSRSEMNVSTLELGDSALYLCASSLEGRTEAFFGQGTRLTVV.

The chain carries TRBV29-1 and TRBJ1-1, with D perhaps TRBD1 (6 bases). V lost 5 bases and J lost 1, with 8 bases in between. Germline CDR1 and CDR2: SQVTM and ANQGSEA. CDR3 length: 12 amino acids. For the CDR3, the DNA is TGCAGCGTTCCCAGGGGGAACACTGAAGCTTTCTTT. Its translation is CSVPRGNTEAFF.

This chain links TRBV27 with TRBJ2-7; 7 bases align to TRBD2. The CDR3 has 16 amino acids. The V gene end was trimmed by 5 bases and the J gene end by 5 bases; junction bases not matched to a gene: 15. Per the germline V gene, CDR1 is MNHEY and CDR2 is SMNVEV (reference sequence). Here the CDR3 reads CASSPKGIRGVDEQYF. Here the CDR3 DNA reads TGTGCCAGCAGTCCAAAGGGGATACGGGGGGTCGACGAGCAGTACTTC.

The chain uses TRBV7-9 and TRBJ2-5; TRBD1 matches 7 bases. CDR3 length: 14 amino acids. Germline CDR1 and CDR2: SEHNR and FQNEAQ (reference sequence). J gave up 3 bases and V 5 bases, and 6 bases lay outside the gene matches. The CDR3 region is CASSHIGGEETQYF. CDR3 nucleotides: TGTGCCAGCAGCCATATAGGGGGCGAAGAGACCCAGTACTTC. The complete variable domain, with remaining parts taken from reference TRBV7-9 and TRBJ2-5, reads DTGVSQNPRHKITKRGQNVTFRCDPISEHNRLYWYRQTLGQGPEFLTYFQNEAQLEKSRLLSDRFSAERPKGSFSTLEIQRTEQGDSAMYLCASSHIGGEETQYFGPGTRLLVL.

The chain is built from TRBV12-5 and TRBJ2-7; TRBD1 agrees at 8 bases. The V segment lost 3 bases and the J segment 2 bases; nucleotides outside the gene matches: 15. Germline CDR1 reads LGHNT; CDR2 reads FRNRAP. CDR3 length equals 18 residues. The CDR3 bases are TGTGCTAGTGGTTTTTCGCGGCCCCGGGACAGGCAAACCTACGAGCAGTACTTC. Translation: CASGFSRPRDRQTYEQYF. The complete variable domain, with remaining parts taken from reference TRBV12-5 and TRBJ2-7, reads DARVTQTPRHKVTEMGQEVTMRCQPILGHNTVFWYRQTMMQGLELLAYFRNRAPLDDSGMPKDRFSAEMPDATLATLKIQPSEPRDSAVYFCASGFSRPRDRQTYEQYFGPGTRLTVT.

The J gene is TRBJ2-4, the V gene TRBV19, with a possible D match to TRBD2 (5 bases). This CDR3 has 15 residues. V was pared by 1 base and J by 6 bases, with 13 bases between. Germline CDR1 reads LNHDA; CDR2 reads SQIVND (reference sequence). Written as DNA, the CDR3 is TGTGCCAGTAGTATAGGAGGGATCTGGGGAAACATTCAGTACTTC. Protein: CASSIGGIWGNIQYF.

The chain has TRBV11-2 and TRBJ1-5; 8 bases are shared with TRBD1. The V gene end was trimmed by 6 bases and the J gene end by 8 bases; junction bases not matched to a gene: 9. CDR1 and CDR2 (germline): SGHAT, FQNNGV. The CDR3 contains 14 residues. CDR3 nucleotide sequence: TGTGCCAGCAGTCTAAACAGGGGGAAGGAGCCCCAGCATTTT. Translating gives CASSLNRGKEPQHF. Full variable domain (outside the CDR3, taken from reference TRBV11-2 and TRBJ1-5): EAGVAQSPRYKIIEKRQSVAFWCNPISGHATLYWYQQILGQGPKLLIQFQNNGVVDDSQLPKDRFSAERLKGVDSTLKIQPAKLEDSAVYLCASSLNRGKEPQHFGDGTRLSIL.

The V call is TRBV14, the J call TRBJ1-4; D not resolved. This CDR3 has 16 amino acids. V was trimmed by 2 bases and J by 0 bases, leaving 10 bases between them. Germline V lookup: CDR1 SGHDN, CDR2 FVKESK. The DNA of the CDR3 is TGTGCCAGCAGCCAAAGAACACCAGCAACTAATGAAAAACTGTTTTTT. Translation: CASSQRTPATNEKLFF. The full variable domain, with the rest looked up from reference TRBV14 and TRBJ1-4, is EAGVTQFPSHSVIEKGQTVTLRCDPISGHDNLYWYRRVMGKEIKFLLHFVKESKQDESGMPNNRFLAERTGGTYSTLKVQPAELEDSGVYFCASSQRTPATNEKLFFGSGTQLSVL.

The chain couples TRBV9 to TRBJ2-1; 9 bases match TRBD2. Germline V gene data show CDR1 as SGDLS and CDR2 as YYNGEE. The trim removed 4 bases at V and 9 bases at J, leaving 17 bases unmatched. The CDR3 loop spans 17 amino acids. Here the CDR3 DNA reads TGTGCCAGCAGCCCCCCTTCCGCGGGGGGGCAATTCGGTGAGCAGTTCTTC. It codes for CASSPPSAGGQFGEQFF.

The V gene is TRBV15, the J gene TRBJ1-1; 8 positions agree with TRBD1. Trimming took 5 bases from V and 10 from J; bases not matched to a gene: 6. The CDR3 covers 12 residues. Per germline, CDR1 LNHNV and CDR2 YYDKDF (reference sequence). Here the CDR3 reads CATSRPGTGAFF. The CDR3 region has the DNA TGTGCCACCAGCCGGCCTGGGACAGGAGCTTTCTTT.

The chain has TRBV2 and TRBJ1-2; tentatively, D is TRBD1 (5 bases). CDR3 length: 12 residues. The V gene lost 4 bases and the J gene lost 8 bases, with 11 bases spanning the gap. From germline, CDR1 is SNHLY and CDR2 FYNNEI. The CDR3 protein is CASSAIQAGYTF. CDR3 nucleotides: TGTGCCAGCAGTGCAATACAGGCGGGCTACACCTTC.

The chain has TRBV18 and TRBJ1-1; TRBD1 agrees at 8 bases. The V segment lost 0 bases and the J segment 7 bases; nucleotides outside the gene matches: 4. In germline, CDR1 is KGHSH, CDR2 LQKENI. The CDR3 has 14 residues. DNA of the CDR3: TGTGCCAGCTCACCACCGGGACAGGCCTATGAAGCTTTCTTT. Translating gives CASSPPGQAYEAFF.

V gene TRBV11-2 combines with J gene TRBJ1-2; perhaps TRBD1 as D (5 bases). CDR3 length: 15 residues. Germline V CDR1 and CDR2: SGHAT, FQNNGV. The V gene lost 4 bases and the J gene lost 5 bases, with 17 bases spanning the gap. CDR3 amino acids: CASSSQVGEWYGYTF. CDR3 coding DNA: TGTGCCAGCAGCTCACAGGTTGGGGAATGGTATGGCTACACCTTC.

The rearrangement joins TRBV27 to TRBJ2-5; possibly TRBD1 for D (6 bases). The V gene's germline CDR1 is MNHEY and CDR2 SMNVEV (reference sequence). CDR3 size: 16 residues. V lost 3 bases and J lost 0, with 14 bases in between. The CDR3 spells CASSFTGMPNQETQYF. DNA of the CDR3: TGTGCCAGCAGTTTTACAGGGATGCCCAACCAAGAGACCCAGTACTTC.

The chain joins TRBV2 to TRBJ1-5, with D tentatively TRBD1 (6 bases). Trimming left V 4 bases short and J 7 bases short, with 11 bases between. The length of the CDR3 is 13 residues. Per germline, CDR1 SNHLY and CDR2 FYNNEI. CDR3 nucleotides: TGTGCCAGCAGTGTAGGCAGGGGACAGCCCCAGCATTTT. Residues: CASSVGRGQPQHF. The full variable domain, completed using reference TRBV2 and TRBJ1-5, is EPEVTQTPSHQVTQMGQEVILRCVPISNHLYFYWYRQILGQKVEFLVSFYNNEISEKSEIFDDQFSVERPDGSNFTLKIRSTKLEDSAMYFCASSVGRGQPQHFGDGTRLSIL.

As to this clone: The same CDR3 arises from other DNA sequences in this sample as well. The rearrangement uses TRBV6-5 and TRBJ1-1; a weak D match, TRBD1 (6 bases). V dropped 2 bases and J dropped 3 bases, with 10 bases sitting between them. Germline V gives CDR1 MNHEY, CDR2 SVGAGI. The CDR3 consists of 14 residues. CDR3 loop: CASSYREGDTEAFF. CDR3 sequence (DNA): TGTGCCAGCAGTTACAGGGAGGGGGACACTGAAGCTTTCTTT.

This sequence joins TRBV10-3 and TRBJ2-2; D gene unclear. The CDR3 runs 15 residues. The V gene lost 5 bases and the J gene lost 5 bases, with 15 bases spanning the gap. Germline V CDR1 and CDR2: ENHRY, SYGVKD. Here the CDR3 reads CAISPISADTGELFF. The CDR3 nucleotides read TGTGCCATCAGTCCTATAAGCGCGGATACCGGGGAGCTGTTTTTT.